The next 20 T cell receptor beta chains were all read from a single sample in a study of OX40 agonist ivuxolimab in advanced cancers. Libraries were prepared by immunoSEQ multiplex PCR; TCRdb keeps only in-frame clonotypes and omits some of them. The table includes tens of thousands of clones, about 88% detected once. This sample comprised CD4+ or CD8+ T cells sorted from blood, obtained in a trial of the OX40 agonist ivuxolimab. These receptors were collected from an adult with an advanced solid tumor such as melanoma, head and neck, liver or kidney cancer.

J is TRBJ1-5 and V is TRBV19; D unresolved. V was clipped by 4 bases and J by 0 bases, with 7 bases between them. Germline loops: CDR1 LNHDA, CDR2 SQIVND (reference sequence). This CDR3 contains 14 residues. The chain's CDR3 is CASSTGGSNQPQHF. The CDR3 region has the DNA TGTGCCAGTAGTACGGGAGGTAGCAATCAGCCCCAGCATTTT.

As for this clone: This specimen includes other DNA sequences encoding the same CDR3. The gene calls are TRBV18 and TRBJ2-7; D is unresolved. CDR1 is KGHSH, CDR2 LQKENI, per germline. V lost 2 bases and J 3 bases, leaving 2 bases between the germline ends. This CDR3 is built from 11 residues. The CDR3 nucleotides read TGTGCCAGCTCACCAGGCTACGAGCAGTACTTC. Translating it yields CASSPGYEQYF.

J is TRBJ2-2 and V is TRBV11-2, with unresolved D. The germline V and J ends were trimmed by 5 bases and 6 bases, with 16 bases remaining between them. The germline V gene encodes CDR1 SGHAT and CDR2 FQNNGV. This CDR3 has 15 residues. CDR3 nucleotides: TGTGCCAGCAGCCGCACCGGGCAGGCGTCCGGGGAGCTGTTTTTT. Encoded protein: CASSRTGQASGELFF.

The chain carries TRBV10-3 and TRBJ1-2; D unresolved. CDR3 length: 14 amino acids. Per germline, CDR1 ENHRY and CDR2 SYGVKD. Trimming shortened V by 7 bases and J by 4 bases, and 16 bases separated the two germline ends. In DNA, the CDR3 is TGTGCCATCACTGGCAGCTCGGAGAGCTATGGCTACACCTTC. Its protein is CAITGSSESYGYTF.

The CDR3 sequence: CASSPTEPWNTIYF. The CDR3 DNA is TGTGCCAGTAGTCCGACGGAACCCTGGAACACCATATATTTT. The chain is built from TRBV19 and TRBJ1-3; D is uncertain. The CDR3 contains 14 residues. Trimming shortened V by 5 bases and J by 7 bases, and 15 bases separated the two germline ends. The germline gives CDR1 LNHDA, CDR2 SQIVND (reference sequence). Full variable domain (outside the CDR3, taken from reference TRBV19 and TRBJ1-3): DGGITQSPKYLFRKEGQNVTLSCEQNLNHDAMYWYRQDPGQGLRLIYYSQIVNDFQKGDIAEGYSVSREKKESFPLTVTSAQKNPTAFYLCASSPTEPWNTIYFGEGSWLTVV.

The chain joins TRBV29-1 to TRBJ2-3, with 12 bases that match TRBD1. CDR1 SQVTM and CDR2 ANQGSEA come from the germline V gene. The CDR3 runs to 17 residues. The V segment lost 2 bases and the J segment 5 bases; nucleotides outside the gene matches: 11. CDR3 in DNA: TGCAGCGTTGAACCAAACCAGGGACAGGGGGCGCAAGATACGCAGTATTTT. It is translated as CSVEPNQGQGAQDTQYF.

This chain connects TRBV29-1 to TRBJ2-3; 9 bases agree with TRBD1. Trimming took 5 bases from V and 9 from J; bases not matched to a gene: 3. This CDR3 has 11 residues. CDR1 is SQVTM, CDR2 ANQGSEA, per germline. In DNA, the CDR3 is TGCAGCGTTCGACAGGGGGACACGCAGTATTTT. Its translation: CSVRQGDTQYF.

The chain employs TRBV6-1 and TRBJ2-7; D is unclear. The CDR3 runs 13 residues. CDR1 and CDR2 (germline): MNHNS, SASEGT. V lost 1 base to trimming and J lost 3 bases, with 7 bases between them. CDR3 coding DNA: TGTGCCAGCAGTGAAGTTGGGGACTACGAGCAGTACTTC. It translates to CASSEVGDYEQYF.

The chain's CDR3 is CASSLSGTPIYGYTF. In nucleotides, the CDR3 is TGTGCCAGCAGCTTGTCCGGGACACCCATTTATGGCTACACCTTC. The chain has TRBV5-6 and TRBJ1-2, with a tentative D call TRBD1 (6 bases). The CDR3 has 15 residues. CDR1 is SGHDT, CDR2 YYEEEE, per germline. V lost 1 base and J lost 5, with 15 bases in between. Complete variable domain (other parts from reference TRBV5-6 and TRBJ1-2): DAGVTQSPTHLIKTRGQQVTLRCSPKSGHDTVSWYQQALGQGPQFIFQYYEEEERQRGNFPDRFSGHQFPNYSSELNVNALLLGDSALYLCASSLSGTPIYGYTFGSGTRLTVV.

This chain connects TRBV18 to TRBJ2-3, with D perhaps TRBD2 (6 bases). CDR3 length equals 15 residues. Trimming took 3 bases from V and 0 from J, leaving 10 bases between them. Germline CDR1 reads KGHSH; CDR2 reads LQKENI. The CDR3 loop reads CASSPRTTSTDTQYF. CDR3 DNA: TGTGCCAGCTCACCGAGGACTACTAGCACAGATACGCAGTATTTT.

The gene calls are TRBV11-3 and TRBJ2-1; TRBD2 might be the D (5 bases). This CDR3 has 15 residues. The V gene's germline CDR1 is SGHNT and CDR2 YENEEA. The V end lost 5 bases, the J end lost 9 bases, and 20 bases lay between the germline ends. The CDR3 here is CASSRTVIEGGEQFF. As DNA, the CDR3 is TGTGCCAGCAGCCGAACAGTGATTGAGGGTGGTGAGCAGTTCTTC.

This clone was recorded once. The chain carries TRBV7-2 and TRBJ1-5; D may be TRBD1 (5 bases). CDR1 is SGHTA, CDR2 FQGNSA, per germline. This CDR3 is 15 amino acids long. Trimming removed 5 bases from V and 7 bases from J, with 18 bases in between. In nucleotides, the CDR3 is TGTGCCAGCAGCCCCGGCGGGTCAGGGCACCAGCCCCAGCATTTT. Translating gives CASSPGGSGHQPQHF. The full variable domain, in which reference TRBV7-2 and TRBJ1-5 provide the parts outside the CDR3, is GAGVSQSPSNKVTEKGKDVELRCDPISGHTALYWYRQSLGQGLEFLIYFQGNSAPDKSGLPSDRFSAERTGGSVSTLTIQRTQQEDSAVYLCASSPGGSGHQPQHFGDGTRLSIL.

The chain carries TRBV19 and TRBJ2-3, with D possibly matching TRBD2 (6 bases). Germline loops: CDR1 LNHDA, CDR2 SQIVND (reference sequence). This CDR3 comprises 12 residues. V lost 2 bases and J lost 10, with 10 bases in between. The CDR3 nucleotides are TGTGCCAGTAGTATAATGGCGGGGCCGCAGTATTTT. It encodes CASSIMAGPQYF.

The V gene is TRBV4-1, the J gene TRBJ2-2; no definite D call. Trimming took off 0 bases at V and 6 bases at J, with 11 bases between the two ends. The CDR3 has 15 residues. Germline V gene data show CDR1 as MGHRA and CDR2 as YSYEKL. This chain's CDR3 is CASSQEWSSPGELFF. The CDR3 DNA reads TGCGCCAGCAGCCAAGAATGGTCTAGTCCCGGGGAGCTGTTTTTT.

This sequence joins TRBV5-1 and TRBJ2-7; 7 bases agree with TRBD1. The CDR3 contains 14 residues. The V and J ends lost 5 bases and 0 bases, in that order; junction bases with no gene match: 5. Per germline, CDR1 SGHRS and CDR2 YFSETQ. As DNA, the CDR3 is TGCGCCAGCAGTTGGACAGGTGCCTCCTACGAGCAGTACTTC. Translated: CASSWTGASYEQYF.

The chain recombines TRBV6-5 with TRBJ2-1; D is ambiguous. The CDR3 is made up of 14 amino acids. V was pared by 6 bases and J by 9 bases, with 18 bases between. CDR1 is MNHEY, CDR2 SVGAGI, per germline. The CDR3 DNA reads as TGTGCCAGCAGGCGAGACGGGTCGTTAGGTGAGCAGTTCTTC. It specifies CASRRDGSLGEQFF.

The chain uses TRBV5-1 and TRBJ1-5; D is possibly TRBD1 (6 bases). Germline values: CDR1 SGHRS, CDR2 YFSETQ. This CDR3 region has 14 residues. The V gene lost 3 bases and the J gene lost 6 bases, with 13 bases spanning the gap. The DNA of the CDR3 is TGCGCCAGCAGCTACCAAGAGGGGGGTCAGCCCCAGCATTTT. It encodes CASSYQEGGQPQHF.

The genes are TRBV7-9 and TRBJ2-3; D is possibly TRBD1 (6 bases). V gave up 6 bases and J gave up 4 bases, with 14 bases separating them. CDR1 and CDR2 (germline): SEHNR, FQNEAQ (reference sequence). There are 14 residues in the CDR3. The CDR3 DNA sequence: TGTGCCAGCAGTTACAGGGACCTCGCAGATACGCAGTATTTT. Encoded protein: CASSYRDLADTQYF.

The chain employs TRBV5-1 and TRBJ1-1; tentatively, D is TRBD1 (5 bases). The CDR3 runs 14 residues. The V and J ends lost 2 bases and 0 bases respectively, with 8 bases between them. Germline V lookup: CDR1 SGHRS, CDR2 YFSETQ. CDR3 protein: CASSFGGLNTEAFF. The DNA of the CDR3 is TGCGCCAGCAGCTTCGGGGGTTTGAACACTGAAGCTTTCTTT.

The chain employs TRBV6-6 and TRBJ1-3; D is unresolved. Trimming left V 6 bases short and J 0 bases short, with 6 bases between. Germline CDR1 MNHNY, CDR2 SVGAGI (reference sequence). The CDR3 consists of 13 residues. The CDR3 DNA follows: TGTGCCAGCAGAGGGAGCTCTGGAAACACCATATATTTT. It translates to CASRGSSGNTIYF.